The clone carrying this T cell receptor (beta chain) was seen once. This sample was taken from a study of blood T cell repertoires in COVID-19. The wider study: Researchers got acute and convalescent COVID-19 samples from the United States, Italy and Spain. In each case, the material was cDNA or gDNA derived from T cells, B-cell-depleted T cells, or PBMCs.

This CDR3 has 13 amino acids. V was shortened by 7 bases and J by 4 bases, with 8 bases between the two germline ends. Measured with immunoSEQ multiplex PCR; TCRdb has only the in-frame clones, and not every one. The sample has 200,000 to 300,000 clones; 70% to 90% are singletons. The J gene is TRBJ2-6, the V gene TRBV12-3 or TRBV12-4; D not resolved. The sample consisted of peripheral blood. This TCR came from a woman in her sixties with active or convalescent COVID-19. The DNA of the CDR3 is TGTGCCAGCAACCCCGCGGGGGCCAACGTCCTGACTTTC. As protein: CASNPAGANVLTF.